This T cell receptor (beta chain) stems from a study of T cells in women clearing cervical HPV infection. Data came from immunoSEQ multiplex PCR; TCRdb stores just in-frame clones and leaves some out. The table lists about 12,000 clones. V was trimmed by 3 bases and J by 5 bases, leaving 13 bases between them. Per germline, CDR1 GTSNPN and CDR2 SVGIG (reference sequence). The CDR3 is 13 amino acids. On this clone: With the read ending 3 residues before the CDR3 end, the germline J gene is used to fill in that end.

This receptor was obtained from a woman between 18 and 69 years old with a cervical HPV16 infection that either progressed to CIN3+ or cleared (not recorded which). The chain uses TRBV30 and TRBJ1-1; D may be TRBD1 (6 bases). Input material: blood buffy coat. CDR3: CAWRQQGLTEAFF. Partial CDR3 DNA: TGTGCCTGGAGGCAACAGGGTCTGACTGAA.